The clone carrying this T cell receptor (beta chain) was detected a few times. The data originate from a study of blood T cell repertoires in COVID-19. CDR1 is KGHSH, CDR2 LQKENI, per germline. V lost 6 bases and J lost 3, with 12 bases in between. CDR3 length equals 14 residues. Original processing methods: Estimated nucleated cell counts came from reference gene primer amplification. Profiled with immunoSEQ multiplex PCR; TCRdb holds only in-frame clones, not every one. V, J and clone size are taken as reported in that table, and D and trimming were inferred from the DNA itself. The sample includes about 88,000 clones, 55% to 80% of them seen just once.

This TCR was recovered from a woman aged 55-70 years in a cohort sampled during active or convalescent COVID-19. The specimen was peripheral blood. This rearrangement joins TRBV18 to TRBJ1-3; weak D call: TRBD1 (5 bases). CDR3 sequence: CASSDMHLGNTIYF. The CDR3 region has the DNA TGTGCCAGCTCGGACATGCACCTTGGAAACACCATATATTTT.